The source of this TCR beta chain is a study of blood T cell repertoires in COVID-19. Germline V gene data show CDR1 as SGHTA and CDR2 as FQGTGA. After removal of 0 bases from V and 5 bases from J, the junction contained 4 bases not matched to a gene. This CDR3 contains 15 residues. The method was immunoSEQ multiplex PCR; TCRdb's version includes in-frame clones alone and lacks a portion of them. The sample has over 85,000 clones; 75% to 95% are singletons. The V and J genes are TRBV7-3 and TRBJ1-1; 9 nucleotides match TRBD1. This clonotype originated in a human donor with active COVID-19. The donor label of this sample is uncertain. The sample was peripheral blood. The CDR3 is CASSLTGQGWTEAFF. The CDR3, as DNA: TGTGCCAGCAGCTTAACGGGACAGGGTTGGACTGAAGCTTTCTTT.